This T cell receptor (beta chain) stems from a study of OX40 agonist ivuxolimab in advanced cancers. Generated by immunoSEQ multiplex PCR, the TCRdb table keeps only in-frame clones and is missing some. The top ten clones hold about 2.2% of a sample with about 64,000 clones, 84% of them seen once. V lost 5 bases to trimming and J lost 2 bases; unmatched junction nucleotides: 8. The CDR3 covers 16 residues. Germline V gene data show CDR1 as LNHDA and CDR2 as SQIVND (reference sequence). The chain carries TRBV19 and TRBJ1-5; TRBD1 aligns across 8 bases. Specimen: CD4+ or CD8+ T cells sorted from blood, collected in a trial of the OX40 agonist ivuxolimab. This clonotype was sampled from an adult with an advanced solid tumor such as melanoma, head and neck, liver or kidney cancer. The CDR3 bases are TGTGCCAGTAGTTTACGACAGGGGATGGGCAATCAGCCCCAGCATTTT. Its translation: CASSLRQGMGNQPQHF.